Below are 9 T cell receptor beta chains sequenced from a single sample in a study of T cells after yellow fever vaccination. TCRdb redid the calling of the 5' RACE reads with MiXCR, one entry per CDR3 protein. The data contain hundreds of thousands of distinct CDR3 sequences, 6% to 8% of them seen just once; the ten biggest clones take up 14% to 15%. Sequencing used PBMCs, obtained 5 days after the yellow fever booster vaccination. The receptors shown here come from a man younger than 40 who received the YFV17D yellow fever vaccine.

The V and J genes are TRBV29-1 and TRBJ1-2, with a possible D match to TRBD1 (5 bases). The germline V gene encodes CDR1 SQVTM and CDR2 ANQGSEA. V was trimmed by 4 bases and J by 5 bases, leaving 11 bases between them. The CDR3 covers 12 residues. CDR3 sequence (DNA): TGCAGCGTTGTAACAGGAGATTATGGCTACACCTTC. It codes for CSVVTGDYGYTF.

This clonotype was seen ten or more times. CDR3 sequence: CSGCTPQGNEQFF. CDR3 in DNA: TGCAGTGGTTGTACACCCCAAGGAAATGAGCAGTTCTTC. The chain employs TRBV20-1 and TRBJ2-1, with unresolved D. The V gene lost 7 bases and the J gene lost 7 bases, with 17 bases spanning the gap. In germline, CDR1 is DFQATT, CDR2 SNEGSKA (reference sequence). This CDR3 comprises 13 residues.

This clonotype has only a few counts. V and J are TRBV18 and TRBJ2-7; a weak D match, TRBD2 (6 bases). CDR3 length: 15 residues. V lost 4 bases and J 6 bases, leaving 19 bases between the germline ends. Germline-derived CDR1 and CDR2 are KGHSH and LQKENI. CDR3 in amino acids: CASSRSPEGAGEQYF. CDR3 in DNA: TGTGCCAGCTCACGATCCCCCGAGGGAGCGGGCGAGCAGTACTTC.

This sequence joins TRBV20-1 and TRBJ2-5, with D perhaps matching TRBD2 (5 bases). Germline V gives CDR1 DFQATT, CDR2 SNEGSKA (reference sequence). The germline V and J ends were trimmed by 4 bases and 5 bases, with 11 bases remaining between them. This CDR3 contains 12 residues. The CDR3 here is CSAKLVRETQYF. CDR3 DNA sequence: TGCAGTGCTAAACTAGTTCGGGAGACCCAGTACTTC.

This clonotype was found a few times. The rearrangement uses TRBV28 and TRBJ2-7; no clear D. V was trimmed by 8 bases and J by 2 bases, leaving 13 bases between them. Per the germline V gene, CDR1 is MDHEN and CDR2 is SYDVKM. There are 13 residues in the CDR3. The CDR3 region is CASRVDDTYEQYF. In nucleotides, the CDR3 is TGTGCCAGCCGGGTCGACGATACCTACGAGCAGTACTTC.

The table lists this clonotype with a few counts. V usage is TRBV5-5 and J usage is TRBJ2-5; D is uncertain. Per the germline V gene, CDR1 is SGHKS and CDR2 is YYEKEE (reference sequence). Trimming cost V 0 bases and J 3 bases, with 9 bases left between them. This CDR3 has 14 residues. As DNA, the CDR3 is TGTGCCAGCAGCTTGGGACCTAGAGAAGAGACCCAGTACTTC. Protein sequence: CASSLGPREETQYF.

This chain connects TRBV30 to TRBJ1-5; TRBD1 is a possible D gene (5 bases). The V and J ends lost 2 bases and 3 bases respectively, with 14 bases between them. CDR1 is GTSNPN and CDR2 is SVGIG in the germline V gene (reference sequence). There are 15 residues in the CDR3. The CDR3 reads CAWSSDGAYNQPQHF. The CDR3 DNA reads as TGTGCCTGGAGTTCCGACGGGGCCTACAATCAGCCCCAGCATTTT. Together with reference TRBV30 and TRBJ1-5, the CDR3 gives the full variable domain: SQTIHQWPATLVQPVGSPLSLECTVEGTSNPNLYWYRQAAGRGLQLLFYSVGIGQISSEVPQNLSASRPQDRQFILSSKKLLLSDSGFYLCAWSSDGAYNQPQHFGDGTRLSIL.

In this sample, this clonotype turned up a few times. The chain couples TRBV12-3 or TRBV12-4 to TRBJ1-1; D gene ambiguous. The CDR3 spans 15 residues. V was trimmed by 6 bases and J by 0 bases, leaving 14 bases between them. In DNA, the CDR3 is TGTGCCAGCAGACTTATCGGGCAGCTGAACACTGAAGCTTTCTTT. It specifies CASRLIGQLNTEAFF.

The chain recombines TRBV10-3 with TRBJ2-1; maybe TRBD2 (5 bases). Germline V gene sequence: CDR1 ENHRY, CDR2 SYGVKD. The V end lost 0 bases, the J end lost 3 bases, and 12 bases lay between the germline ends. The CDR3 runs to 16 residues. CDR3 bases: TGTGCCATCAGTGAGTCTAAACGGGGAGACTACAATGAGCAGTTCTTC. This translates into CAISESKRGDYNEQFF.